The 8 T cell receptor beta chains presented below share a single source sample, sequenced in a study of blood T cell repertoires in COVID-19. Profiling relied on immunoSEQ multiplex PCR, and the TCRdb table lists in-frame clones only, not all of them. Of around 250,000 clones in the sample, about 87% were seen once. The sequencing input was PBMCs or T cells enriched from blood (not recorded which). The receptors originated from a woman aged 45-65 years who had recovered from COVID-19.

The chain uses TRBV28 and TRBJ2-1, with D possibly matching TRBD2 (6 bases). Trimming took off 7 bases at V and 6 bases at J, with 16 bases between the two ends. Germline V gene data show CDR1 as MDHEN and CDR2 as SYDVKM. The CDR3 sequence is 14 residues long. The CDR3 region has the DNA TGTGCCAGCATGTTCGGGGGAGGAGTCAATGAGCAGTTCTTC. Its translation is CASMFGGGVNEQFF.

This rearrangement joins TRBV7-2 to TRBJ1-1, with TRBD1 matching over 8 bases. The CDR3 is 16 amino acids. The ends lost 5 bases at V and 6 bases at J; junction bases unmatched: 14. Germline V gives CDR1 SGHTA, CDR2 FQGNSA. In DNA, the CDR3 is TGTGCCAGCAGCCCCCGGATCAGGGGGCTGGGTGCTGAAGCTTTCTTT. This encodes CASSPRIRGLGAEAFF.

CDR3 loop: CASSPSGTTNTGELFF. The CDR3 DNA follows: TGTGCCAGCTCACCTAGCGGGACGACGAACACCGGGGAGCTGTTTTTT. V and J are TRBV18 and TRBJ2-2; TRBD2 matches 8 bases. CDR1 is KGHSH, CDR2 LQKENI, per germline. CDR3 length equals 16 residues. J gave up 0 bases and V 3 bases, and 3 bases lay outside the gene matches.

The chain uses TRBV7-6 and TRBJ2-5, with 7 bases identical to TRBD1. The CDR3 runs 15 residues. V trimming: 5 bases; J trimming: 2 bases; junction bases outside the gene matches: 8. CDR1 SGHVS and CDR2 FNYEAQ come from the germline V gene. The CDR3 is CASSKQGYGQETQYF. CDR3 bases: TGTGCCAGCAGCAAACAGGGGTATGGGCAAGAGACCCAGTACTTC.

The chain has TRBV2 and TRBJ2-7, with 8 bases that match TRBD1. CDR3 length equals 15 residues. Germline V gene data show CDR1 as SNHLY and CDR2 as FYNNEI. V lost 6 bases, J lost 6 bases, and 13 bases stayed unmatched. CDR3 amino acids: CASSLMTGDISEQYF. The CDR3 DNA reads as TGTGCCAGCAGCCTAATGACAGGGGATATTTCCGAGCAGTACTTC. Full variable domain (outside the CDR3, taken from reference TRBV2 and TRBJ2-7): EPEVTQTPSHQVTQMGQEVILRCVPISNHLYFYWYRQILGQKVEFLVSFYNNEISEKSEIFDDQFSVERPDGSNFTLKIRSTKLEDSAMYFCASSLMTGDISEQYFGPGTRLTVT.

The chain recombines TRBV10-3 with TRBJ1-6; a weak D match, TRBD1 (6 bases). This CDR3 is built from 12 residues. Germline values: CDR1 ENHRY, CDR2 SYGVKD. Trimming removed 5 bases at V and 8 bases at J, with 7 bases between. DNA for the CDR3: TGTGCCATCAGTTCAGGGGATTCACCCCTCCACTTT. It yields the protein CAISSGDSPLHF.

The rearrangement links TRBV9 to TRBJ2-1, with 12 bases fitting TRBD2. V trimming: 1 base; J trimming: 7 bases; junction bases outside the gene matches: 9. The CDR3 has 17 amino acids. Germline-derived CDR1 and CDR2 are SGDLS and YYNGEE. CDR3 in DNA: TGTGCCAGCAGCGTATCTGAGACTAGCGGGAGTTTTAATGAGCAGTTCTTC. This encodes CASSVSETSGSFNEQFF.

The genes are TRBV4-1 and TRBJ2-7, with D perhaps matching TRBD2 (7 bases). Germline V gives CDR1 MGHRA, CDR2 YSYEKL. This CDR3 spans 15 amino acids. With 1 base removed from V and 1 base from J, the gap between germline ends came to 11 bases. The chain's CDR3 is CASSQAGGRSYEQYF. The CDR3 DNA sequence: TGCGCCAGCAGCCAAGCGGGGGGCCGTTCCTACGAGCAGTACTTC.